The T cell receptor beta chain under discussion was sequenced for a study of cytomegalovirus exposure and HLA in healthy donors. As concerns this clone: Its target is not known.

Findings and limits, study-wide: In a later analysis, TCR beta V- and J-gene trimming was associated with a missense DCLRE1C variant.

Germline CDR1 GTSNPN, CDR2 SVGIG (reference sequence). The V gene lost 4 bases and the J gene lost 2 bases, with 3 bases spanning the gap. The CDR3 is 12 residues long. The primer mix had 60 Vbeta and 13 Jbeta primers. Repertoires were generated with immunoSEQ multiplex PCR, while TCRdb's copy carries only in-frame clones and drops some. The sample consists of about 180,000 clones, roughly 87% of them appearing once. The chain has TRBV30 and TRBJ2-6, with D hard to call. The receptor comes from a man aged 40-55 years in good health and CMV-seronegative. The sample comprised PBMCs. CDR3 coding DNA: TGTGCCTGGAATACTGGGGCCAACGTCCTGACTTTC. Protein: CAWNTGANVLTF.